Following are 15 T cell receptor beta chains from one sample sequenced in a study of cytomegalovirus exposure and HLA in healthy donors. The PCR had 60 Vbeta and 13 Jbeta primers. Libraries were prepared by immunoSEQ multiplex PCR; TCRdb keeps only in-frame clonotypes and omits some of them. The profile shows roughly 200,000 clones, around four fifths of them singletons. The material sequenced was PBMCs. The origin of the receptors is a boy younger than 10 in good health and CMV-seronegative.

The chain is built from TRBV7-2 and TRBJ2-5; tentative D call: TRBD1 (5 bases). CDR1 and CDR2 from the germline V gene are SGHTA and FQGNSA. The CDR3 covers 16 residues. The V end was cut by 5 bases, the J end by 5 bases, with 21 bases between. CDR3 residues: CASSLLGVTPGETQYF. In DNA form, the CDR3 reads TGTGCCAGCAGCCTTCTAGGGGTCACGCCCGGGGAGACCCAGTACTTC. Complete variable domain (other parts from reference TRBV7-2 and TRBJ2-5): GAGVSQSPSNKVTEKGKDVELRCDPISGHTALYWYRQSLGQGLEFLIYFQGNSAPDKSGLPSDRFSAERTGGSVSTLTIQRTQQEDSAVYLCASSLLGVTPGETQYFGPGTRLLVL.

The V call is TRBV11-2, the J call TRBJ2-2; TRBD1 might be the D (5 bases). Germline V lookup: CDR1 SGHAT, CDR2 FQNNGV. V was pared by 2 bases and J by 0 bases, with 10 bases between. CDR3 length equals 16 residues. CDR3 in amino acids: CASSLYPDTNTGELFF. CDR3 DNA sequence: TGTGCCAGCAGCTTATATCCGGACACGAACACCGGGGAGCTGTTTTTT. The full variable domain, in which reference TRBV11-2 and TRBJ2-2 provide the parts outside the CDR3, is EAGVAQSPRYKIIEKRQSVAFWCNPISGHATLYWYQQILGQGPKLLIQFQNNGVVDDSQLPKDRFSAERLKGVDSTLKIQPAKLEDSAVYLCASSLYPDTNTGELFFGEGSRLTVL.

The rearrangement links TRBV5-8 to TRBJ2-7; weak D call: TRBD2 (6 bases). This CDR3 has 15 residues. Germline V gene sequence: CDR1 SGHTS, CDR2 YDEGEE. V lost 3 bases and J lost 5, with 18 bases in between. The DNA of the CDR3 is TGTGCCAGCAGCTGGGAGGCTAGACGGATCGACGAGCAGTACTTC. It is translated as CASSWEARRIDEQYF.

The chain combines TRBV2 with TRBJ2-3; 12 bases fit TRBD2. V was pared by 2 bases and J by 1 base, with 7 bases of the junction left unmatched. This CDR3 contains 18 residues. Germline CDR1 is SNHLY and CDR2 is FYNNEI. CDR3 DNA sequence: TGTGCCAGCAGTGAACTAGCGGGGGGGGAGAGGGGCACAGATACGCAGTATTTT. Its protein is CASSELAGGERGTDTQYF.

The chain employs TRBV9 and TRBJ2-2, with D possibly TRBD1 on 5 matching bases. Trimming pared 6 bases from V and 5 bases from J, leaving 17 bases between. This CDR3 contains 15 residues. Germline V gene sequence: CDR1 SGDLS, CDR2 YYNGEE. The DNA for the CDR3 is TGTGCCAGCACGTATGGGCAGGGAAGGACCGGGGAGCTGTTTTTT. Translation: CASTYGQGRTGELFF.

The V gene is TRBV7-9, the J gene TRBJ2-3; 8 nucleotides align to TRBD2. The CDR3 covers 18 residues. CDR1 SEHNR and CDR2 FQNEAQ come from the germline V gene (reference sequence). The J segment lost 2 bases and the V segment lost 5 bases, leaving 15 bases of the junction unmatched. CDR3 coding DNA: TGTGCCAGCAGCGCCCCTACCTATAGCGGGACCTACACAGATACGCAGTATTTT. Residues: CASSAPTYSGTYTDTQYF.

The V gene is TRBV2, the J gene TRBJ1-2; TRBD1 matches 9 bases. The V gene end was trimmed by 10 bases and the J gene end by 4 bases; junction bases not matched to a gene: 7. The CDR3 is made up of 13 amino acids. Germline CDR1 reads SNHLY; CDR2 reads FYNNEI. CDR3 region: CAIADRGGYGYTF. The CDR3 DNA reads TGTGCCATCGCGGACAGGGGAGGCTATGGCTACACCTTC.

This clone was seen once. The gene calls are TRBV25-1 and TRBJ2-3, with TRBD2 matching 9 bases. This CDR3 spans 18 amino acids. Germline lookup yields CDR1 MGHDK and CDR2 SYGVNS. Trimming removed 0 bases from V and 3 bases from J; junction bases left unmatched: 10. This CDR3 reads CASSEYIRAGGPTDTQYF. The CDR3 DNA reads TGTGCCAGCAGTGAATATATTCGGGCGGGGGGGCCGACAGATACGCAGTATTTT.

The rearrangement uses TRBV7-2 and TRBJ2-1; possible D gene TRBD2, 6 bases. Germline loops: CDR1 SGHTA, CDR2 FQGNSA. This CDR3 has 15 amino acids. V dropped 5 bases and J dropped 0 bases, with 11 bases sitting between them. Here the CDR3 DNA reads TGTGCCAGCAGCCAGCGGGTGAGCTCCTACAATGAGCAGTTCTTC. Translating it yields CASSQRVSSYNEQFF.

The genes are TRBV29-1 and TRBJ2-7; a weak D match, TRBD2 (6 bases). The CDR3 loop spans 11 amino acids. CDR1 SQVTM and CDR2 ANQGSEA come from the germline V gene. V gave up 4 bases and J gave up 6 bases, with 10 bases separating them. The CDR3: CSVVGGTEQYF. CDR3 nucleotides: TGCAGCGTTGTGGGGGGAACCGAGCAGTACTTC.

The rearrangement links TRBV11-2 to TRBJ1-5, with D hard to call. The CDR3 totals 14 residues. The V and J ends lost 0 bases and 3 bases respectively, with 6 bases between them. Germline V gene lookup returns CDR1 SGHAT and CDR2 FQNNGV. CDR3 bases: TGTGCCAGCAGCTTAGATCCAGTCAATCAGCCCCAGCATTTT. Translated, it gives CASSLDPVNQPQHF.

The rearrangement links TRBV9 to TRBJ2-7; 10 bases align to TRBD2. After removal of 4 bases from V and 6 bases from J, the junction contained 7 bases not matched to a gene. Looked up from germline, CDR1 is SGDLS and CDR2 is YYNGEE. This CDR3 has 14 amino acids. The CDR3 loop reads CASSQAGGPFEQYF. In nucleotides, the CDR3 is TGTGCCAGCAGCCAAGCGGGAGGGCCTTTCGAGCAGTACTTC.

This clone was detected only once. The V gene is TRBV5-1, the J gene TRBJ2-5; D call uncertain. The CDR3 covers 14 residues. Germline CDR1 and CDR2: SGHRS and YFSETQ. The germline V and J ends were trimmed by 6 bases and 0 bases, with 12 bases remaining between them. The CDR3 DNA is TGCGCCAGCACTAAGTGGCTAGACCAAGAGACCCAGTACTTC. Translating gives CASTKWLDQETQYF.

The V gene is TRBV27, the J gene TRBJ2-5; TRBD2 matches at 10 bases. CDR1 and CDR2 (germline): MNHEY, SMNVEV (reference sequence). This CDR3 has 15 amino acids. Trimming at V came to 5 bases and at J to 5 bases, leaving 8 bases not matched to a gene. Here the CDR3 reads CASSHGAGGRETQYF. The CDR3, as DNA: TGTGCCAGCAGTCACGGAGCGGGGGGGCGGGAGACCCAGTACTTC.

The chain uses TRBV18 and TRBJ2-3, with 12 nucleotides matching TRBD2. J was trimmed by 4 bases and V by 2 bases; bases with no gene match: 4. The germline V gene encodes CDR1 KGHSH and CDR2 LQKENI. This CDR3 spans 16 amino acids. CDR3 sequence reads: CASSPTLAGGSDTQYF. The CDR3 DNA follows: TGTGCCAGCTCACCAACGCTAGCGGGGGGGTCAGATACGCAGTATTTT. The complete variable domain, with remaining parts taken from reference TRBV18 and TRBJ2-3, reads NAGVMQNPRHLVRRRGQEARLRCSPMKGHSHVYWYRQLPEEGLKFMVYLQKENIIDESGMPKERFSAEFPKEGPSILRIQQVVRGDSAAYFCASSPTLAGGSDTQYFGPGTRLTVL.